The 29 T cell receptor beta chains listed next were all sequenced from one sample in a study of radiotherapy plus CTLA-4 blockade in lung cancer. Repertoires were generated with immunoSEQ multiplex PCR, while TCRdb's copy carries only in-frame clones and drops some. The sample shows about 36,000 clones, over 60% of them seen only once. Sample: peripheral blood, taken from a patient treated with radiotherapy plus ipilimumab. All receptors come from a human donor with non-small cell lung cancer who had stable disease on radiotherapy plus ipilimumab.

On this clone: Other DNA sequences in the sample encode the same CDR3. The J gene is TRBJ1-3, the V gene TRBV7-9; D not certain. Germline CDR1 reads SEHNR; CDR2 reads FQNEAQ (reference sequence). V lost 2 bases to trimming and J lost 0 bases, with 2 bases between them. This CDR3 contains 13 residues. The CDR3 reads CASSLYSGNTIYF. The CDR3 DNA is TGTGCCAGCAGCTTATACTCTGGAAACACCATATATTTT. Based on the CDR3 plus reference TRBV7-9 and TRBJ1-3, the full variable domain is DTGVSQNPRHKITKRGQNVTFRCDPISEHNRLYWYRQTLGQGPEFLTYFQNEAQLEKSRLLSDRFSAERPKGSFSTLEIQRTEQGDSAMYLCASSLYSGNTIYFGEGSWLTVV.

This chain connects TRBV29-1 to TRBJ1-3; D gene ambiguous. Germline-derived CDR1 and CDR2 are SQVTM and ANQGSEA. The CDR3 has 15 amino acids. Trimming left V 0 bases short and J 0 bases short, with 9 bases between. DNA for the CDR3: TGCAGCGTTGAAGATCGCGGGAGCTCTGGAAACACCATATATTTT. Encoded protein: CSVEDRGSSGNTIYF.

The chain uses TRBV7-9 and TRBJ2-7; a possible D gene is TRBD2 (6 bases). Trimming stripped 6 bases from V and 9 bases from J, with 15 bases between. The CDR3 is made up of 12 amino acids. Germline V gene data show CDR1 as SEHNR and CDR2 as FQNEAQ (reference sequence). CDR3 residues: CASSFELAVQYF. The CDR3, as DNA: TGTGCCAGCAGTTTCGAACTAGCTGTGCAGTACTTC.

A single count supports this clone. This chain joins TRBV11-1 and TRBJ2-3; 8 nucleotides agree with TRBD1. V trimming: 4 bases; J trimming: 3 bases; junction bases outside the gene matches: 3. This CDR3 comprises 14 residues. Germline CDR1 reads SGHAT; CDR2 reads FQDESV (reference sequence). The CDR3 spells CASSYRGLTDTQYF. The CDR3 nucleotides read TGTGCCAGCAGCTACAGGGGGTTAACAGATACGCAGTATTTT.

V usage is TRBV7-9 and J usage is TRBJ2-3; a possible D gene is TRBD2 (5 bases). From germline, CDR1 is SEHNR and CDR2 FQNEAQ (reference sequence). V was shortened by 5 bases and J by 2 bases, with 14 bases between the two germline ends. CDR3 length: 15 residues. CDR3 coding DNA: TGTGCCAGCAGCCCCCCGGGGATAAACACAGATACGCAGTATTTT. Translation gives CASSPPGINTDTQYF.

The chain joins TRBV4-1 to TRBJ1-2; TRBD1 might be the D (6 bases). The germline V gene has CDR1 MGHRA and CDR2 YSYEKL. The CDR3 runs to 14 residues. Trimming stripped 0 bases from V and 8 bases from J, with 13 bases between. As DNA, the CDR3 is TGCGCCAGCAGCCAAGATTACAGGGTAGAAGGCTACACCTTC. Translated, it gives CASSQDYRVEGYTF.

The chain uses TRBV5-1 and TRBJ1-5; a weak D match, TRBD1 (5 bases). CDR3 length equals 13 residues. Trimming shortened V by 0 bases and J by 5 bases, and 6 bases separated the two germline ends. Germline CDR1 is SGHRS and CDR2 is YFSETQ. The CDR3 bases are TGCGCCAGCAGCTTGGGCAGGGATCAGCCCCAGCATTTT. Translation gives CASSLGRDQPQHF.

V gene TRBV18 combines with J gene TRBJ2-1; TRBD2 matches at 10 bases. There are 15 residues in the CDR3. CDR1 and CDR2 from the germline V gene are KGHSH and LQKENI. After removal of 3 bases from V and 8 bases from J, the junction contained 7 bases not matched to a gene. CDR3 sequence (DNA): TGTGCCAGCTCACCTCTGGTAGCGGGGGGTCATGAGCAGTTCTTC. Amino acid sequence: CASSPLVAGGHEQFF.

CDR3 sequence: CASSEDRRTYEQYF. The CDR3 bases are TGTGCCAGCAGTGAAGATCGCAGAACCTACGAGCAGTACTTC. The chain employs TRBV6-1 and TRBJ2-7; D remains unclear. CDR3 size: 14 residues. V was cut by 1 base and J by 2 bases, with 9 bases left in between. Germline CDR1 reads MNHNS; CDR2 reads SASEGT.

This chain connects TRBV19 to TRBJ1-2; D is undetermined. Germline V lookup: CDR1 LNHDA, CDR2 SQIVND (reference sequence). This CDR3 spans 12 amino acids. V was shortened by 6 bases and J by 4 bases, with 9 bases between the two germline ends. CDR3 in amino acids: CASRYRGYGYTF. The CDR3 DNA reads as TGTGCCAGTAGATACCGGGGCTATGGCTACACCTTC. Together with reference TRBV19 and TRBJ1-2, the CDR3 gives the full variable domain: DGGITQSPKYLFRKEGQNVTLSCEQNLNHDAMYWYRQDPGQGLRLIYYSQIVNDFQKGDIAEGYSVSREKKESFPLTVTSAQKNPTAFYLCASRYRGYGYTFGSGTRLTVV.

This clone has only one observation. The rearrangement joins TRBV10-3 to TRBJ2-5, with 7 positions matching TRBD1. The ends lost 6 bases at V and 5 bases at J; junction bases unmatched: 12. Germline lookup yields CDR1 ENHRY and CDR2 SYGVKD. This CDR3 region has 15 residues. CDR3 in DNA: TGTGCCATCAGAAGACAGGGTAGTTCGCAGGAGACCCAGTACTTC. Translated, it gives CAIRRQGSSQETQYF.

The chain links TRBV7-9 to TRBJ2-2, with D possibly being TRBD1 (6 bases). This CDR3 has 15 residues. V lost 5 bases, J lost 1 base, and 11 bases lay in between. Germline lookup yields CDR1 SEHNR and CDR2 FQNEAQ (reference sequence). This CDR3 reads CASSPTGLNTGELFF. CDR3 sequence (DNA): TGTGCCAGCAGCCCGACAGGATTGAACACCGGGGAGCTGTTTTTT.

The rearrangement uses TRBV9 and TRBJ1-2; no clear D gene. V dropped 3 bases and J dropped 8 bases, with 8 bases sitting between them. In germline, CDR1 is SGDLS, CDR2 YYNGEE. This CDR3 is 11 amino acids long. The CDR3 bases are TGTGCCAGCAGCGGAGGGTCGGGCTACACCTTC. Protein sequence: CASSGGSGYTF.

V is TRBV7-9 and J is TRBJ1-1; TRBD1 matches at 7 bases. The CDR3 loop spans 16 amino acids. Germline CDR1 reads SEHNR; CDR2 reads FQNEAQ (reference sequence). Trimming removed 4 bases from V and 5 bases from J; junction bases left unmatched: 13. The CDR3 sequence is CASSSSPGTEVTEAFF. The CDR3 DNA reads as TGTGCCAGCAGCTCCTCCCCCGGGACAGAGGTTACTGAAGCTTTCTTT.

The chain couples TRBV6-6 to TRBJ1-1; TRBD1 matches 7 bases. CDR1 is MNHNY and CDR2 is SVGAGI in the germline V gene (reference sequence). The CDR3 sequence is 14 residues long. The ends lost 6 bases at V and 2 bases at J; junction bases unmatched: 6. The CDR3 DNA reads TGTGCCAGCAGGAACGGACAGGCAAACACTGAAGCTTTCTTT. It encodes CASRNGQANTEAFF.

This clone was found once. The chain employs TRBV10-2 and TRBJ1-5; D is perhaps TRBD1 (5 bases). V lost 0 bases to trimming and J lost 2 bases, with 8 bases between them. Germline values: CDR1 WSHSY, CDR2 SAAADI. This CDR3 spans 15 amino acids. CDR3 DNA: TGCGCCAGCAGTGAGTCCGCCAGGGGCAATCAGCCCCAGCATTTT. It encodes CASSESARGNQPQHF.

V usage is TRBV5-1 and J usage is TRBJ2-3, with 10 bases matching TRBD2. Germline V gives CDR1 SGHRS, CDR2 YFSETQ. This CDR3 has 17 amino acids. J was trimmed by 3 bases and V by 0 bases; bases with no gene match: 7. The chain's CDR3 is CASSLAWASGGTDTQYF. The CDR3, as DNA: TGCGCCAGCAGCTTGGCCTGGGCTAGCGGGGGTACAGATACGCAGTATTTT.

This clone was counted between two and nine times. The chain recombines TRBV4-1 with TRBJ2-3; 15 positions match TRBD2. Trimming took 0 bases from V and 1 from J; bases not matched to a gene: 8. CDR1 is MGHRA, CDR2 YSYEKL, per germline. CDR3 length equals 20 residues. The CDR3 DNA follows: TGCGCCAGCAGCCAAGACAGGACTAGCGGGGGGGATGTTCGCACAGATACGCAGTATTTT. Translation: CASSQDRTSGGDVRTDTQYF.

The CDR3 DNA follows: TGTGCCACCAGCAGAGGACTGCAGGGTTCGTTTGGAAACACCATATATTTT. Protein: CATSRGLQGSFGNTIYF. This chain uses TRBV15 with TRBJ1-3; a possible D gene is TRBD1 (5 bases). Germline-derived CDR1 and CDR2 are LNHNV and YYDKDF (reference sequence). This CDR3 has 17 residues. V was cut by 1 base and J by 3 bases, with 16 bases left in between.

The chain recombines TRBV11-2 with TRBJ2-4; D possibly corresponds to TRBD1 (5 bases). The V end was cut by 3 bases, the J end by 3 bases, with 18 bases between. CDR3 length: 17 residues. Germline values: CDR1 SGHAT, CDR2 FQNNGV. The CDR3 coding sequence is TGTGCCAGCAGCTTTTGGGTTCCAGGGCCCCACAAAAACATTCAGTACTTC. Its translation: CASSFWVPGPHKNIQYF.

The chain combines TRBV10-3 with TRBJ2-3, with 13 bases aligning to TRBD2. Germline trimming cut 0 bases from V and 7 bases from J; bases unmatched to any gene: 4. The CDR3 loop spans 16 amino acids. The germline V gene has CDR1 ENHRY and CDR2 SYGVKD. DNA of the CDR3: TGTGCCATCAGTGAGTCAACGGGACTAGCGGGGCATACGCAGTATTTT. As protein: CAISESTGLAGHTQYF.

The chain joins TRBV13 to TRBJ1-6; TRBD1 is a possible D gene (5 bases). The V gene's germline CDR1 is PRHDT and CDR2 FYEKMQ (reference sequence). This CDR3 spans 16 amino acids. Trimming took off 2 bases at V and 6 bases at J, with 14 bases between the two ends. The CDR3 nucleotides are TGTGCCAGCAGCTTATCGAGGGGAGGGTCTAATTCACCCCTCCACTTT. It is translated as CASSLSRGGSNSPLHF. Complete variable domain (other parts from reference TRBV13 and TRBJ1-6): AAGVIQSPRHLIKEKRETATLKCYPIPRHDTVYWYQQGPGQDPQFLISFYEKMQSDKGSIPDRFSAQQFSDYHSELNMSSLELGDSALYFCASSLSRGGSNSPLHFGNGTRLTVT.

The gene calls are TRBV10-1 and TRBJ2-3; D ambiguous. This CDR3 comprises 14 residues. Germline V gene sequence: CDR1 WNHNN, CDR2 SYGVQD (reference sequence). V lost 9 bases, J lost 2 bases, and 15 bases lay in between. Here the CDR3 DNA reads TGCGCCAGTTCTCGACGGAGCACCACAGATACGCAGTATTTT. Amino acids: CASSRRSTTDTQYF.

The V gene is TRBV6-1, the J gene TRBJ1-2; 8 bases fit TRBD1. Trimming removed 5 bases from V and 5 bases from J; junction bases left unmatched: 10. CDR1 is MNHNS and CDR2 is SASEGT in the germline V gene. The CDR3 contains 15 residues. This CDR3 reads CASSPPHGQGYGYTF. The CDR3 nucleotides are TGTGCCAGCAGTCCACCCCACGGACAGGGATATGGCTACACCTTC.

The chain recombines TRBV5-1 with TRBJ1-5; a weak D match, TRBD1 (5 bases). This CDR3 contains 15 residues. Germline V gene lookup returns CDR1 SGHRS and CDR2 YFSETQ. Trimming removed 4 bases from V and 0 bases from J, with 11 bases in between. CDR3 protein: CASSLRGDSNQPQHF. The CDR3 DNA reads TGCGCCAGCAGCCTCCGGGGGGATAGCAATCAGCCCCAGCATTTT.

This clone was detected only once. The V call is TRBV6-5, the J call TRBJ2-5; 7 bases are shared with TRBD1. The V segment lost 0 bases and the J segment 7 bases; nucleotides outside the gene matches: 11. Per germline, CDR1 MNHEY and CDR2 SVGAGI. This CDR3 is 16 amino acids long. The CDR3 DNA reads as TGTGCCAGCAGTTACTCCTCCGCGAGACAGGGCGGGACCCAGTACTTC. Its protein product is CASSYSSARQGGTQYF.

The chain employs TRBV10-3 and TRBJ2-1, with D tentatively TRBD1 (6 bases). Germline V gives CDR1 ENHRY, CDR2 SYGVKD. The CDR3 consists of 15 residues. V lost 6 bases to trimming and J lost 0 bases, with 12 bases between them. The CDR3 DNA sequence: TGTGCCATCAGCCCGGACAGTTCCTCCTACAATGAGCAGTTCTTC. Protein product: CAISPDSSSYNEQFF.

The rearrangement joins TRBV7-8 to TRBJ2-5; 13 nucleotides line up with TRBD2. This CDR3 contains 16 residues. Trimming removed 1 base from V and 7 bases from J; junction bases left unmatched: 6. In germline, CDR1 is SGHVS, CDR2 FQNEAQ. As DNA, the CDR3 is TGTGCCAGCAGCTTAGGGGGACTAGCGGGGCCTGGGACCCAGTACTTC. Translated: CASSLGGLAGPGTQYF.

The rearrangement joins TRBV5-1 to TRBJ1-1, with D uncertain. The CDR3 contains 13 residues. Germline V lookup: CDR1 SGHRS, CDR2 YFSETQ. Trimming shortened V by 0 bases and J by 3 bases, and 6 bases separated the two germline ends. CDR3 DNA: TGCGCCAGCAGCTTGGTGGGAGACACTGAAGCTTTCTTT. Its protein is CASSLVGDTEAFF.